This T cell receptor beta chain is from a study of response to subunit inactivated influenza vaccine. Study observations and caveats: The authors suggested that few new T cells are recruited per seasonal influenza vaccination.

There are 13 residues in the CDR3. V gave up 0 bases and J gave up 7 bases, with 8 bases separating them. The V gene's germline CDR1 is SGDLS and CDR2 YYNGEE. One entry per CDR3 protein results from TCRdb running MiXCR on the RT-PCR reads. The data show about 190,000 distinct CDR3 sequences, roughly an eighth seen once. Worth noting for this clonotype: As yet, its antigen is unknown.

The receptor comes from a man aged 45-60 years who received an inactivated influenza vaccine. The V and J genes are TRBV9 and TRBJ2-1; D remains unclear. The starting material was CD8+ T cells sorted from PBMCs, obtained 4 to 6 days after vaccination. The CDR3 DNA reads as TGTGCCAGCAGCGTAGATCTGGGGAATGAGCAGTTCTTC. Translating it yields CASSVDLGNEQFF.